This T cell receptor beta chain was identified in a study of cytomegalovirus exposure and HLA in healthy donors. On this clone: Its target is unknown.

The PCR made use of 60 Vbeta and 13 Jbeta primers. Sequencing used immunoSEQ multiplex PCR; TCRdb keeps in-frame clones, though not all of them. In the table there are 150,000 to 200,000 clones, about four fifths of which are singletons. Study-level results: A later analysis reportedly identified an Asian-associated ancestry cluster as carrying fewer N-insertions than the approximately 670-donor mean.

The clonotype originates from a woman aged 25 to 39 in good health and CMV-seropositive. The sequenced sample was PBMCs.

The CDR3 DNA is TGTGCCAGCAGCTTGGCGGTCGGGCAGGGCAGCCGTGGCTACACCTTC. It codes for CASSLAVGQGSRGYTF. The V gene is TRBV5-6, the J gene TRBJ1-2; maybe TRBD1 (5 bases). The CDR3 has 16 amino acids. Looked up from germline, CDR1 is SGHDT and CDR2 is YYEEEE. Trimming took off 0 bases at V and 7 bases at J, with 19 bases between the two ends.